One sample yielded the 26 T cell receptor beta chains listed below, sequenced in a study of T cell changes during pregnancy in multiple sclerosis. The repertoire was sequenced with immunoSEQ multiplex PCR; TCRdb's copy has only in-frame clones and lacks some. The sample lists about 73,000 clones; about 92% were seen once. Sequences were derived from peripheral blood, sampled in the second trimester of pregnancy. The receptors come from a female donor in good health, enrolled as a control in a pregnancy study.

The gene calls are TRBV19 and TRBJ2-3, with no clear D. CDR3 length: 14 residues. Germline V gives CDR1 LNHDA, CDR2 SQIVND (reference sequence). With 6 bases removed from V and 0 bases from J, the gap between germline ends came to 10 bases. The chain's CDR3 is CASREQPSTDTQYF. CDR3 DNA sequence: TGTGCCAGTAGGGAACAGCCTAGCACAGATACGCAGTATTTT. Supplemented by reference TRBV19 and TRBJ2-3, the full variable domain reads DGGITQSPKYLFRKEGQNVTLSCEQNLNHDAMYWYRQDPGQGLRLIYYSQIVNDFQKGDIAEGYSVSREKKESFPLTVTSAQKNPTAFYLCASREQPSTDTQYFGPGTRLTVL.

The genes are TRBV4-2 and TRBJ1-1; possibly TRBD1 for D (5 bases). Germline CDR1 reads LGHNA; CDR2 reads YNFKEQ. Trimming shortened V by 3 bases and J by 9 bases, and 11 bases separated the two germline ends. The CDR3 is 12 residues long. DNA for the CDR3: TGTGCCAGCAGCCAGGGGCCAGCAAAAGCTTTCTTT. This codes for CASSQGPAKAFF.

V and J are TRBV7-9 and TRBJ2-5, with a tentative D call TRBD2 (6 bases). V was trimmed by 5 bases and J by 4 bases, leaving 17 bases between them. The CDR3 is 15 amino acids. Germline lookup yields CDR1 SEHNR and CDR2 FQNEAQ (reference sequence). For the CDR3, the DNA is TGTGCCAGCAGCGCCGCGGGACCAGTAGTAGAGACCCAGTACTTC. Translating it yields CASSAAGPVVETQYF.

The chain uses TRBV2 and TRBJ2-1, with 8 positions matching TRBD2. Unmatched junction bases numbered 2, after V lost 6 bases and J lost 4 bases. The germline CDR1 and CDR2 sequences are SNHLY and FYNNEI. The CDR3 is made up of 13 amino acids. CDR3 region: CASSSGGYNEQFF. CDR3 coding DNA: TGTGCCAGCAGCAGCGGGGGATACAATGAGCAGTTCTTC.

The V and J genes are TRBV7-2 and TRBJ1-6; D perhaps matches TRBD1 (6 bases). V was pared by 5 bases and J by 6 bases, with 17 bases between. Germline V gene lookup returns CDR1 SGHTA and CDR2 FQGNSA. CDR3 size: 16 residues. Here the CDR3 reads CASSAITGLTNSPLHF. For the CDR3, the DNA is TGTGCCAGCAGCGCCATAACAGGGCTGACTAATTCACCCCTCCACTTT.

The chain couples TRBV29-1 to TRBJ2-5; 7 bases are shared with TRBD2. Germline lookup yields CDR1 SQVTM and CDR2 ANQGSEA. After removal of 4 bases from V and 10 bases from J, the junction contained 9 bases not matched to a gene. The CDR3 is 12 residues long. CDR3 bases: TGCAGCGTTGTTGGGGGGGGACGTGACCAGTACTTC. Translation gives CSVVGGGRDQYF.

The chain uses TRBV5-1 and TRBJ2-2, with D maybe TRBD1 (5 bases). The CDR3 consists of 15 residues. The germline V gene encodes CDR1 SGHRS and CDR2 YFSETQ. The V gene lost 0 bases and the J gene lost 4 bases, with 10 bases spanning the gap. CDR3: CASSLAQGSTGELFF. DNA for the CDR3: TGCGCCAGCAGCTTGGCCCAGGGAAGCACCGGGGAGCTGTTTTTT.

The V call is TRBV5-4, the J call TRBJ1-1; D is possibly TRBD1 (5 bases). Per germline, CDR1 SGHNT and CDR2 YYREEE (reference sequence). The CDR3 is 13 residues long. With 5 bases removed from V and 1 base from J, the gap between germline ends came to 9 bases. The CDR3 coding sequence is TGTGCCAGCAGTATTACAGGGAACACTGAAGCTTTCTTT. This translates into CASSITGNTEAFF.

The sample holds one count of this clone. CDR3 sequence reads: CASSFRGLANEKLFF. The CDR3 DNA is TGTGCCAGCAGTTTCAGGGGGTTGGCTAATGAAAAACTGTTTTTT. V and J are TRBV6-5 and TRBJ1-4, with 7 nucleotides matching TRBD1. Germline V gene data show CDR1 as MNHEY and CDR2 as SVGAGI. This CDR3 region has 15 residues. After removal of 4 bases from V and 3 bases from J, the junction contained 5 bases not matched to a gene.

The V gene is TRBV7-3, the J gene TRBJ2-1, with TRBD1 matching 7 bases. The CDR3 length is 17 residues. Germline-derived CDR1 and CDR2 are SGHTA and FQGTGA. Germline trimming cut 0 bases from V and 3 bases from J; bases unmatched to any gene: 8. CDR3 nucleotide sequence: TGTGCCAGCAGCTTAACCCCAGGGGGTAGCCTCTACAATGAGCAGTTCTTC. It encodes CASSLTPGGSLYNEQFF.

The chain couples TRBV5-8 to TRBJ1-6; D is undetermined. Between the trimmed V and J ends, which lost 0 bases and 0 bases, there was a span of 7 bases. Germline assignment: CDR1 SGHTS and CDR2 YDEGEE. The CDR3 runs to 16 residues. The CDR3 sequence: CASSLDGNSYNSPLHF. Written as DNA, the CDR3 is TGTGCCAGCAGCTTGGACGGGAACTCCTATAATTCACCCCTCCACTTT.

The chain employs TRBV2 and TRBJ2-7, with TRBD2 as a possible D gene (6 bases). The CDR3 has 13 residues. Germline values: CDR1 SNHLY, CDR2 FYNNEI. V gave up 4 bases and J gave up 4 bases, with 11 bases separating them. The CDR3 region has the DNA TGTGCCAGCAGTGTGGAGGGGTTATACGAGCAGTACTTC. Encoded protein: CASSVEGLYEQYF. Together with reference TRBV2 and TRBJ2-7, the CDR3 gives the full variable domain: EPEVTQTPSHQVTQMGQEVILRCVPISNHLYFYWYRQILGQKVEFLVSFYNNEISEKSEIFDDQFSVERPDGSNFTLKIRSTKLEDSAMYFCASSVEGLYEQYFGPGTRLTVT.

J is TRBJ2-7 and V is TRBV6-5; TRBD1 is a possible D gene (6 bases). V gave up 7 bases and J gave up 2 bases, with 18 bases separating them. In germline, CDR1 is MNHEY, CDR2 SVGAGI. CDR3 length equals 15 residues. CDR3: CASITLVQGTYEQYF. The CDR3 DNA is TGTGCCAGCATTACCCTCGTGCAGGGGACCTACGAGCAGTACTTC.

DNA of the CDR3: TGTGCCAGCAGTTTAAGAGGGAGGCGCACTGAAGCTTTCTTT. Residues: CASSLRGRRTEAFF. J is TRBJ1-1 and V is TRBV28, with D unclear. V was trimmed by 2 bases and J by 4 bases, leaving 11 bases between them. The CDR3 covers 14 residues. CDR1 and CDR2 (germline): MDHEN, SYDVKM.

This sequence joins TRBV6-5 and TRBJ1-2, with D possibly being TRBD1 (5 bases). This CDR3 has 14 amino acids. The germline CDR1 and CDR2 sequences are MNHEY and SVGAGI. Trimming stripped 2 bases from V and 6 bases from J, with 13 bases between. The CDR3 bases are TGTGCCAGCAGTTACGGTCCGGGGGTTAATGGCTACACCTTC. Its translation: CASSYGPGVNGYTF.

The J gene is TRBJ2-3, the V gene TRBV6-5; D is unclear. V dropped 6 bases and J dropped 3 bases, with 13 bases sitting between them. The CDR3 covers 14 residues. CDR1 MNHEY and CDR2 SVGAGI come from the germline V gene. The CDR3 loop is CASRPTERTDTQYF. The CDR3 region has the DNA TGTGCCAGCAGACCGACTGAGAGGACAGATACGCAGTATTTT.

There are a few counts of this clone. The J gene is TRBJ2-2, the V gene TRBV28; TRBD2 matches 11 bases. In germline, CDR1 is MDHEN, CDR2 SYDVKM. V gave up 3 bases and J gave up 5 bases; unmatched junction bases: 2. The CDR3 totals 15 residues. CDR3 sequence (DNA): TGTGCCAGCAGTTTGCGGACTAGCGGGACCGGGGAGCTGTTTTTT. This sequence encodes CASSLRTSGTGELFF.

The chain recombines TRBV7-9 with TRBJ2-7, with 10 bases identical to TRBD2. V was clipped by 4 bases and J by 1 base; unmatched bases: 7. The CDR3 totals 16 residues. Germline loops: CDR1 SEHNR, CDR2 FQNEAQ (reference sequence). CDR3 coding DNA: TGTGCCAGCAGCTCCACCGGACTAGCGGTTTCCTACGAGCAGTACTTC. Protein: CASSSTGLAVSYEQYF.

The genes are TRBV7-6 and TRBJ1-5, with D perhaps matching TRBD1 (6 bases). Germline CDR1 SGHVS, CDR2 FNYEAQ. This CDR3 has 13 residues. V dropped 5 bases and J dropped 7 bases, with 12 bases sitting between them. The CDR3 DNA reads TGTGCCAGCAGCCTCAGGGGTGGGCAGCCCCAGCATTTT. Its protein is CASSLRGGQPQHF.

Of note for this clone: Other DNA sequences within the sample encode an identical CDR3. CDR3 bases: TGTGCCAGCAGCTTAACGGCCCCACTAGCGATTAGCACAGATACGCAGTATTTT. Protein sequence: CASSLTAPLAISTDTQYF. This sequence joins TRBV7-3 and TRBJ2-3, with 7 bases identical to TRBD2. J lost 0 bases, V lost 0 bases, and 9 bases had no gene match. The CDR3 is 18 amino acids. In germline, CDR1 is SGHTA, CDR2 FQGTGA.

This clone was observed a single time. In nucleotides, the CDR3 is TGTGCCAGCTCACCAGGACAGGGCGCAGATACGCAGTATTTT. It codes for CASSPGQGADTQYF. This chain connects TRBV18 to TRBJ2-3, with 8 bases aligning to TRBD1. The germline V gene encodes CDR1 KGHSH and CDR2 LQKENI. Trimming cost V 2 bases and J 4 bases; bases outside gene matches: 2. The CDR3 covers 14 residues. Filled out from reference TRBV18 and TRBJ2-3, the complete variable domain reads NAGVMQNPRHLVRRRGQEARLRCSPMKGHSHVYWYRQLPEEGLKFMVYLQKENIIDESGMPKERFSAEFPKEGPSILRIQQVVRGDSAAYFCASSPGQGADTQYFGPGTRLTVL.

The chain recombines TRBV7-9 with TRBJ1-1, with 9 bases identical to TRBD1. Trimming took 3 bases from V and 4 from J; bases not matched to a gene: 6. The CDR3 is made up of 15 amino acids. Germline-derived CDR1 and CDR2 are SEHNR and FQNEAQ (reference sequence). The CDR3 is CASSFAQGATTEAFF. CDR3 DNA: TGTGCCAGCAGCTTCGCACAGGGGGCGACCACTGAAGCTTTCTTT.

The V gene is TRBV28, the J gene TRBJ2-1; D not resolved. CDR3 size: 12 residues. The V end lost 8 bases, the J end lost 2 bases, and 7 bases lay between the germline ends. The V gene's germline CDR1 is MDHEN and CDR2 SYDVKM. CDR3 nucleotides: TGTGCCAGCCGTAGCACCTACAATGAGCAGTTCTTC. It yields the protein CASRSTYNEQFF.

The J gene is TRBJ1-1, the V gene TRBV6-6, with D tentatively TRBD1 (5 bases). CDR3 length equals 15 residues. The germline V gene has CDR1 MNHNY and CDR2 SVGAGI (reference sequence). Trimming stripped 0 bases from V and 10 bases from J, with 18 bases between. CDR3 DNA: TGTGCCAGCAGTTACTCTCCCGACAGACGCCCAGTAGCTTTCTTT. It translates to CASSYSPDRRPVAFF.

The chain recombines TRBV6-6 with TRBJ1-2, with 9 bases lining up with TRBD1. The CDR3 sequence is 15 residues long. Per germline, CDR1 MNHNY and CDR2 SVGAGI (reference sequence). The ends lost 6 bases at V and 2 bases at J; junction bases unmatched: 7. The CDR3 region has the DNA TGTGCCAGCAGGCCACCAACAGGGGGCAACTATGGCTACACCTTC. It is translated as CASRPPTGGNYGYTF.

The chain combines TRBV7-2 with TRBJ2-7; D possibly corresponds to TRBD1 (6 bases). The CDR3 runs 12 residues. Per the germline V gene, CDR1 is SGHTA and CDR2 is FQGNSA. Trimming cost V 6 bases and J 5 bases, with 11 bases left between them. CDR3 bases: TGTGCCAGCAGAGGCAGGGGCCACGAGCAGTACTTC. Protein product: CASRGRGHEQYF.